A selection of T cell receptor beta chains follows, all from one sample in a study of blood T cell repertoires in COVID-19. The method was immunoSEQ multiplex PCR; TCRdb's version includes in-frame clones alone and lacks a portion of them. Of approximately 37,000 clones in the sample, about 86% were seen once. The sample taken for sequencing was peripheral blood. These receptor sequences come from a man aged 35 to 55 with active COVID-19. Both conserved end residues are part of each CDR3. The order of the fields is D gene, clone size, V gene, CDR3 length, J gene, CDR3 DNA, CDR3 protein. A D gene is named only where the DNA matches it firmly. Rows give clone size only sometimes, using once, few, many, or a class for an expanded clone.

>TRBD2|.|TRBV30|15|TRBJ2-7
TGTGCCTGGAGTGGTTTTGGGCTAGCGGGTCTCGAGCAGTACTTC
CAWSGFGLAGLEQYF
>TRBD2|.|TRBV20-1|11|TRBJ2-7
TGCAGTGCTACACGGGAGGGGCTGCAGTACTTC
CSATREGLQYF
>.|.|TRBV27|13|TRBJ2-7
TGTGCCAGCGACCCACAGGGCGCCTACGAGCAGTACTTC
CASDPQGAYEQYF
>TRBD1|.|TRBV2|15|TRBJ2-6
TGTGCCAGCAGTACACAGGGGTCTGGGGCCAACGTCCTGACTTTC
CASSTQGSGANVLTF
>TRBD1|.|TRBV12-3/TRBV12-4|13|TRBJ2-3
TGTGCCAGCAGTGACAGGGCCACAGATACGCAGTATTTT
CASSDRATDTQYF
>.|.|TRBV28|14|TRBJ1-5
TGTGCCAGCAAACAGTCGCATAGCAATCAGCCCCAGCATTTT
CASKQSHSNQPQHF
>.|.|TRBV28|12|TRBJ1-1
TGTGCCAGTCAGAAGGGGTACACTGAAGCTTTCTTT
CASQKGYTEAFF
>TRBD2|.|TRBV7-3|13|TRBJ2-4
TGTGCCAGCAGCTTAGCGGGAGAAAACATTCAGTACTTC
CASSLAGENIQYF
>TRBD1|.|TRBV28|13|TRBJ2-7
TGTGCCAGCAGGGGACAGGGGGACTACGAGCAGTACTTC
CASRGQGDYEQYF
>.|.|TRBV6-2/TRBV6-3|17|TRBJ1-5
TGTGCCAGCAGTTACGGGTTCCGGGATTATAGCAATCAGCCCCAGCATTTT
CASSYGFRDYSNQPQHF
>TRBD2|once|TRBV7-2|15|TRBJ2-3
TGTGCCAGCAGCTTCCTAGCGGGAAAATGGGATACGCAGTATTTT
CASSFLAGKWDTQYF
>TRBD1|.|TRBV3-1/TRBV3-2|15|TRBJ2-7
TGTGCCAGCAGCCCTCGGGACAGGGAATCCTACGAGCAGTACTTC
CASSPRDRESYEQYF
>TRBD2|.|TRBV10-1|16|TRBJ2-1
TGCGCCAGCAGTGAGTACCTAGCGGGATTTGGGAATGAGCAGTTCTTC
CASSEYLAGFGNEQFF
>.|.|TRBV27|12|TRBJ1-4
TGTGCCAGCTGCGGGCAGGGAGGAAAACTGTTTTTT
CASCGQGGKLFF
>.|.|TRBV5-4|15|TRBJ2-2
TGTGCCAGCAGCACGGGACTGGGGGTCCCCGGGGAGCTGTTTTTT
CASSTGLGVPGELFF
>.|.|TRBV7-3|13|TRBJ2-7
TGTGCCAGCAGCTTGGAGACAGGTCACGAGCAGTACTTC
CASSLETGHEQYF
>.|once|TRBV7-9|13|TRBJ2-3
TGTGCCAGCAGCTTCTTTCAGACAGATACGCAGTATTTT
CASSFFQTDTQYF